Below, one T cell receptor (beta chain) is given with its context. The data are from a study of OX40 agonist ivuxolimab in advanced cancers. Data came from immunoSEQ multiplex PCR; TCRdb stores just in-frame clones and leaves some out. The data hold about 68,000 clones, with approximately 86% observed a single time. The V and J ends lost 2 bases and 1 base, in that order; junction bases with no gene match: 2. The CDR3 extends over 16 amino acids. Germline V gene data show CDR1 as SGHRS and CDR2 as YFSETQ. This chain links TRBV5-1 with TRBJ2-5; 13 bases match TRBD2. This receptor was identified in an adult with an advanced solid tumor such as melanoma, head and neck, liver or kidney cancer. The source material was CD4+ or CD8+ T cells sorted from blood, sampled in a trial of the OX40 agonist ivuxolimab. The CDR3 DNA follows: TGCGCCAGCAGCTTACTAGCGGGAGGGCCCCAAGAGACCCAGTACTTC. It yields the protein CASSLLAGGPQETQYF. Full variable domain (outside the CDR3, taken from reference TRBV5-1 and TRBJ2-5): KAGVTQTPRYLIKTRGQQVTLSCSPISGHRSVSWYQQTPGQGLQFLFEYFSETQRNKGNFPGRFSGRQFSNSRSEMNVSTLELGDSALYLCASSLLAGGPQETQYFGPGTRLLVL.